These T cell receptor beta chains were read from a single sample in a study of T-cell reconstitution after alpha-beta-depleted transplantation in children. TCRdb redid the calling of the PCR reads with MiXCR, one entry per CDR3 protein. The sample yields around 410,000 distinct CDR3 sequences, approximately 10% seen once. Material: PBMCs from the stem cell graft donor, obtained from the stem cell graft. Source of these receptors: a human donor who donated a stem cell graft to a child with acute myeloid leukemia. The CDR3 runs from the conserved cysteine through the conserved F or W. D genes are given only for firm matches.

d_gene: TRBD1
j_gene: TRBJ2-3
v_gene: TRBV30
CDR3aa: CAWGEGTGPNTQYF

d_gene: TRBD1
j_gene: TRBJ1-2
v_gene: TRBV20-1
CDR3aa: CSAPRTGGGYTF

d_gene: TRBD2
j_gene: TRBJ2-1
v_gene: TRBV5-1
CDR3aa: CASSLGLVNSYNEQFF

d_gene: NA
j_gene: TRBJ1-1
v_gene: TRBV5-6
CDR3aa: CASSLDAGGNTEAFF

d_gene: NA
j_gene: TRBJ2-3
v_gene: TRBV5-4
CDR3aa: CASSLVHDTALTDTQYF

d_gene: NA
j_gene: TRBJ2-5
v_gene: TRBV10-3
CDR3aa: CAIRTGAQRGETQYF

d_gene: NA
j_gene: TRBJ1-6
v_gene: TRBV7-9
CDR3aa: CASSLSPIPGSPLHF

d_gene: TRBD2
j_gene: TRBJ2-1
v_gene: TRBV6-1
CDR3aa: CASTLAGRYNEQFF

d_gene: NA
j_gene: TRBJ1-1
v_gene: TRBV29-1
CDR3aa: CSVAPGRGGITEAFF

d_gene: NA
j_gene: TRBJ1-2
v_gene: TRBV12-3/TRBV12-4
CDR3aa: CASSFLPTYGYTF